This TCR beta chain was captured by sequencing in a study of identical twins. The cDNA had a unique molecular identifier and a template-switch universal primer site. In TCRdb, the 5' RACE reads were re-called with MiXCR into one record per CDR3 protein. Here the sample spans approximately 620,000 distinct CDR3 sequences, 8.5% to 9% being singletons. This clonotype was counted only a few times. The CDR3 totals 13 residues. The V and J ends lost 4 bases and 7 bases respectively, with 14 bases between them. The germline CDR1 and CDR2 sequences are SGHRS and YFSETQ. Separately, the same data were catalogued under a study of yellow fever vaccine responses in identical twins. That study reports: Vaccine T cell responses of twins reportedly seemed partly convergent and partly personalized.

The V and J genes are TRBV5-1 and TRBJ1-2, with a weak D call TRBD1 (5 bases). Sequencing was performed on PBMCs. The source of this sequence is a woman younger than 30 in good health. In nucleotides, the CDR3 is TGCGCCAGCAGCCCGGTGGACACAATTGGCTACACCTTC. This translates into CASSPVDTIGYTF.